Below, 26 T cell receptor beta chains from the same sample are listed, as sequenced in a study of glioma-infiltrating T cells. Using RNA template, CDR3s of TCR alpha and beta were amplified with iRepertoire arm-PCR. One entry per CDR3 protein, called by TCRdb with MiXCR from the multiplex PCR reads. The sample lists around 390,000 distinct CDR3 sequences, more than 35% occurring once. Material for sequencing was glioma tissue, nonneoplastic brain tissue, or PBMCs (not recorded which). The receptors stem from a human donor with low-grade glioma or glioblastoma, undergoing nonglioma brain surgery, or in good health (not recorded which).

With regard to this clonotype: A much larger clone sits a single nucleotide away, making a read error possible. V is TRBV6-2 or TRBV6-3 and J is TRBJ2-7; D perhaps matches TRBD2 (5 bases). Trimming took 8 bases from V and 4 from J, leaving 18 bases between them. CDR1 and CDR2 (germline): MNHEY, SVGEGT. The CDR3 extends over 14 amino acids. The CDR3 coding sequence is TGTGCCAGCCTAACTCTGGTGGGAGAGTACGAGCAGTACTTC. It yields the protein CASLTLVGEYEQYF.

With respect to this clonotype: Germline is not matched at one junction end, which may reflect a read error. This chain links TRBV20-1 with TRBJ1-5; D unresolved. CDR3 length: 13 residues. CDR1 DFQATT and CDR2 SNEGSKA come from the germline V gene (reference sequence). DNA of the CDR3: TGCAGTGCTAGACCCGACCCGAGTCAGCCCAAGCATTTT. Translated, it gives CSARPDPSQPKHF.

This clonotype came up a few times. The chain links TRBV7-9 to TRBJ1-1; D remains unclear. The V gene's germline CDR1 is SEHNR and CDR2 FQNEAQ (reference sequence). This CDR3 is built from 13 residues. V was cut by 6 bases and J by 8 bases, with 16 bases left in between. CDR3 coding DNA: TGTGCCAGCAGACCCTCCGGGCAGAAAGAAGCTTTCTTT. It specifies CASRPSGQKEAFF.

As to this clonotype: A clone one base away is much larger, so this may be a read error. V and J are TRBV15 and TRBJ1-5; D is ambiguous. The CDR3 length is 13 residues. Germline V gene sequence: CDR1 LNHNV, CDR2 YYDKDF (reference sequence). Here the CDR3 DNA reads TGTACCACCAGCAGAGATGTGAGAGGGTTCAAGCATTTT. Amino acids: CTTSRDVRGFKHF.

This rearrangement joins TRBV7-2 to TRBJ1-1; D uncertain. Between the trimmed V and J ends, which lost 0 bases and 5 bases, there was a span of 10 bases. Per germline, CDR1 SGHTA and CDR2 FQGNSA. The CDR3 runs to 14 residues. The CDR3 region is CASSLAVYGTEAFF. Written as DNA, the CDR3 is TGTGCCAGCAGCTTAGCTGTGTACGGTACTGAAGCTTTCTTT.

This clonotype showed up many times. The gene calls are TRBV6-1 and TRBJ1-1, with 7 bases aligning to TRBD1. V dropped 5 bases and J dropped 10; count of bases not matched to a gene: 10. CDR3 length: 13 residues. Looked up from germline, CDR1 is MNHNS and CDR2 is SASEGT. The CDR3 DNA reads as TGTGCCAGCAGTTCCAATAGGGGGCGCGGAGCTTTCTTT. Translated: CASSSNRGRGAFF.

In this sample, this clonotype turned up a few times. The rearrangement uses TRBV11-2 and TRBJ1-4; D not resolved. From germline, CDR1 is SGHAT and CDR2 FQNNGV. V lost 5 bases and J lost 5, with 18 bases in between. This CDR3 comprises 16 residues. The DNA of the CDR3 is TGTGCCAGCAGCACTTCGCGTGCAGGAGCCAATGAAAAACTGTTTTTT. Amino acids: CASSTSRAGANEKLFF.

V is TRBV18 and J is TRBJ2-5, with 7 bases fitting TRBD2. The germline gives CDR1 KGHSH, CDR2 LQKENI. The V and J ends lost 1 base and 5 bases, in that order; junction bases with no gene match: 1. This CDR3 contains 13 residues. The CDR3 here is CASSPREGETQYF. The CDR3 bases are TGTGCCAGCTCACCACGGGAGGGGGAGACCCAGTACTTC.

This clonotype was recorded a few times. DNA for the CDR3: TGCAGTGCCAGTCAGGGGAGGGGAAGAGCCGAGCAGTACTTC. Translating it yields CSASQGRGRAEQYF. The rearrangement links TRBV20-1 to TRBJ2-7, with D possibly being TRBD2 (7 bases). Germline CDR1 DFQATT, CDR2 SNEGSKA (reference sequence). The length of the CDR3 is 14 residues. Trimming cost V 6 bases and J 6 bases, with 21 bases left between them.

At least ten counts were recorded for this clonotype. V and J are TRBV28 and TRBJ1-1; D gene unclear. This CDR3 comprises 11 residues. Per germline, CDR1 MDHEN and CDR2 SYDVKM. The ends were cut back, 5 bases at V and 3 bases at J, with 4 bases in the middle. The CDR3 DNA reads TGTGCCAGCAGTATTCACACTGAAGCTTTCTTT. As protein: CASSIHTEAFF.

In the case of this clonotype: A single base separates this from a much larger clone, so it may be a read error. The chain carries TRBV6-6 and TRBJ2-1, with D possibly matching TRBD2 (5 bases). V was cut by 5 bases and J by 8 bases, with 22 bases left in between. CDR1 and CDR2 (germline): MNHNY, SVGAGI (reference sequence). This CDR3 has 16 residues. The CDR3 is CASSRRGSVIIDEQFF. The CDR3 DNA follows: TGTGCCAGCAGTCGGAGAGGTAGCGTGATAATAGATGAGCAGTTCTTC.

The chain recombines TRBV7-9 with TRBJ2-3; TRBD2 agrees at 14 bases. V dropped 5 bases and J dropped 3; count of bases not matched to a gene: 7. From germline, CDR1 is SEHNR and CDR2 FQNEAQ (reference sequence). This CDR3 has 17 amino acids. CDR3 sequence reads: CASSPWTSGRITDTQYF. As DNA, the CDR3 is TGTGCCAGCAGCCCTTGGACTAGCGGGAGGATTACAGATACGCAGTATTTT.

This clonotype was seen more than once but under ten times. V is TRBV30 and J is TRBJ1-1, with D perhaps TRBD1 (6 bases). Deletions cut 0 bases from V and 4 bases from J, with 15 bases between. The CDR3 totals 15 residues. Germline-derived CDR1 and CDR2 are GTSNPN and SVGIG (reference sequence). CDR3 amino acids: CAWSVYLGGSTEAFF. The CDR3 bases are TGTGCCTGGAGTGTTTATTTAGGGGGGAGCACTGAAGCTTTCTTT.

This clonotype occurred many times. The CDR3 region is CASSSGTSADTQYF. For the CDR3, the DNA is TGTGCCAGCAGTTCTGGGACTAGCGCAGATACGCAGTATTTT. The V gene is TRBV6-1, the J gene TRBJ2-3, with TRBD2 matching 10 bases. V shed 5 bases and J 4 bases; nucleotides not matched to a gene: 3. The V gene's germline CDR1 is MNHNS and CDR2 SASEGT. The CDR3 length is 14 residues.

As to this clonotype: Since no conserved phenylalanine or tryptophan closes the CDR3, a read error is the likely cause. The rearrangement uses TRBV20-1 and TRBJ2-3; D gene ambiguous. Germline V gives CDR1 DFQATT, CDR2 SNEGSKA (reference sequence). The CDR3 spans 14 residues. Trimming stripped 2 bases from V and 1 base from J, with 10 bases between. The CDR3 DNA sequence: TGCAGTGCTAGAAGTAGAGAGGGCACAGATACGCAGTATCTT. This translates into CSARSREGTDTQYL.

This clonotype has a count of ten or more. The J gene is TRBJ2-2, the V gene TRBV6-2 or TRBV6-3; D remains unclear. The ends were cut back, 6 bases at V and 6 bases at J, with 20 bases in the middle. Looked up from germline, CDR1 is MNHEY and CDR2 is SVGEGT. CDR3 length: 16 residues. In nucleotides, the CDR3 is TGTGCCAGCAGATCCATCGTTCGGAGCATCCCCGGGGAGCTGTTTTTT. As protein: CASRSIVRSIPGELFF.

Details on this clonotype: A much larger clone differs from this one at a single base, so this may be a read error. The rearrangement uses TRBV20-1 and TRBJ1-1; D remains ambiguous. This CDR3 has 14 amino acids. From germline, CDR1 is DFQATT and CDR2 SNEGSKA (reference sequence). CDR3 amino acids: CSAGDPLMNTEAFF. Written as DNA, the CDR3 is TGCAGTGCTGGAGACCCTTTGATGAACACTGAAGCTTTCTTT.

The sample holds many counts of this clonotype. V is TRBV27 and J is TRBJ2-7, with TRBD2 matching 12 bases. The CDR3 totals 15 residues. Germline V CDR1 and CDR2: MNHEY, SMNVEV (reference sequence). Trimming removed 5 bases from V and 4 bases from J; junction bases left unmatched: 6. For the CDR3, the DNA is TGTGCCAGCAGTCCCGGACTAGCGGGGCCGTACGAGCAGTACTTC. Translated: CASSPGLAGPYEQYF.

On this clonotype: Germline and junction disagree at one end, which may indicate a read error. As DNA, the CDR3 is TGTGCCAGCAGCCAAGAGTATGGAAGCTCTGGGAACAACGTCCTAACTTTC. Residues: CASSQEYGSSGNNVLTF. The chain joins TRBV14 to TRBJ2-6; no clear D gene. The germline CDR1 and CDR2 sequences are SGHDN and FVKESK. The CDR3 runs 17 residues. The entire variable domain, with the rest obtained from reference TRBV14 and TRBJ2-6, is as follows: EAGVTQFPSHSVIEKGQTVTLRCDPISGHDNLYWYRRVMGKEIKFLLHFVKESKQDESGMPNNRFLAERTGGTYSTLKVQPAELEDSGVYFCASSQEYGSSGNNVLTFGAGSRLTVL.

Points on this clonotype: This may stem from a read error, because a much larger clone lies one nucleotide away. This sequence joins TRBV28 and TRBJ2-3, with unresolved D. The CDR3 is made up of 14 amino acids. Germline-derived CDR1 and CDR2 are MDHEN and SYDVKM. The CDR3: CSSSNPGRTDTQYF. The CDR3 nucleotides are TGTTCCAGCAGTAACCCGGGTAGGACAGATACGCAGTATTTT.

This clonotype was seen repeatedly, ten times or more. V usage is TRBV27 and J usage is TRBJ1-1, with D possibly TRBD1 on 5 matching bases. With 5 bases removed from V and 6 bases from J, the gap between germline ends came to 19 bases. Germline V gene sequence: CDR1 MNHEY, CDR2 SMNVEV (reference sequence). CDR3 length: 15 amino acids. Here the CDR3 reads CASSPDRGRTPEAFF. CDR3 DNA sequence: TGTGCCAGCAGTCCCGATCGGGGGAGAACCCCTGAAGCTTTCTTT.

The chain employs TRBV3-1 and TRBJ2-1; no definite D call. CDR3 length: 11 amino acids. Germline CDR1 reads LGHDT; CDR2 reads YNNKEL (reference sequence). V was trimmed by 6 bases and J by 10 bases, leaving 10 bases between them. CDR3 residues: CASRGPREQFF. The CDR3 nucleotides read TGTGCCAGCAGAGGCCCCAGGGAGCAGTTCTTC.

This clonotype was detected many times. The J gene is TRBJ2-7, the V gene TRBV28; TRBD2 agrees at 9 bases. The length of the CDR3 is 15 residues. V was pared by 2 bases and J by 4 bases, with 6 bases of the junction left unmatched. Germline values: CDR1 MDHEN, CDR2 SYDVKM. The CDR3 DNA follows: TGTGCCAGCAGTTTACTGAGGCGGGAGGGGTACGAGCAGTACTTC. It is translated as CASSLLRREGYEQYF.

This clonotype was observed a few times. V is TRBV28 and J is TRBJ2-4; TRBD2 matches at 8 bases. CDR1 and CDR2 from the germline V gene are MDHEN and SYDVKM. The CDR3 is made up of 17 amino acids. With 5 bases clipped from V and 1 base from J, the junction kept 10 bases outside the gene matches. As DNA, the CDR3 is TGTGCCAGCAGTAGAACCGGGACTAGAGGCGCCAAAAACATTCAGTACTTC. Translating it yields CASSRTGTRGAKNIQYF.

The chain links TRBV4-1 to TRBJ2-5; a weak D match, TRBD2 (5 bases). Germline V gene data show CDR1 as MGHRA and CDR2 as YSYEKL. V dropped 1 base and J dropped 5 bases, with 23 bases sitting between them. CDR3 length equals 18 residues. This CDR3 is CASSQGLRGGWEQETQYF. The CDR3 DNA is TGCGCCAGCAGCCAAGGTTTGCGCGGAGGATGGGAGCAGGAGACCCAGTACTTC.

The chain has TRBV4-2 and TRBJ2-1; 10 nucleotides align to TRBD2. The CDR3 covers 15 residues. The trim removed 5 bases at V and 9 bases at J, leaving 10 bases unmatched. Per germline, CDR1 LGHNA and CDR2 YNFKEQ. CDR3 nucleotide sequence: TGTGCCAGCAGCTCGAGGGCTAGCGGGAGAGGTGAGCAGTTCTTC. Translation: CASSSRASGRGEQFF.